Sequencing of this T cell receptor beta chain was carried out in a study of type 1 and type 2 diabetes patients (dated by TCRdb to the mid-2010s). As for the study more broadly: About 10 type 1 diabetes patients, four type 2 diabetes patients and 6 or 7 nondiabetic controls, all recruited in China, made up the cohort. Throughout the study, CD4 or CD8 MicroBeads on MACS columns were used to positively select CD4+ and CD8+ T cells from PBMCs. A total of 18,976,912 paired-end reads was generated across the whole study. TCRbeta repertoires were profiled by high-throughput sequencing in the study to compare type 1 diabetes, type 2 diabetes and nondiabetic individuals. Type 2 diabetes patients were included as a disease comparison group for the type 1 diabetes patients. When approximately 19-cycle amplification was compared with approximately 25-cycle amplification, V gene usage looked similar, suggesting that primer efficiencies were similar and PCR bias was random. Sequencing of the TCRbeta libraries was paired-end and was performed on Illumina HiSeq 2000 or MiSeq instruments.

CDR1 and CDR2 were assigned from the germline V gene as MNHEY and SVGAGI. The CDR3 holds 13 amino acids from the cysteine to the phenylalanine. CDR3 DNA is the only sequence kept; it has 39 bases, read in frame from the first base. Trimming takes 8 bases from V and 3 bases from J, and the germline ends sit 14 bases apart. This clonotype was seen a few times. Its antigen remains undetermined. Base-call qualities are not available, and no considerably larger clone is one nucleotide away. Points the paper makes about the study in general: Age and gender were not matched between study groups, possibly biasing interpretation. Only a limited number of T2D and control samples were sequenced, so some T1D-only HECs might also appear in more T2D or control samples. Only a few highly-expanded CD4+ clones (median one) were found in type 2 diabetes patients, and these clones made up a median roughly 3.6% of reads. Highly correlated V and J gene usage patterns were observed for type 2 diabetes and control samples, with an average of approximately 0.97 between samples. In both CD4+ and CD8+ T cells, type 2 diabetes repertoires were highly diverse and significantly more diverse than type 1 diabetes repertoires.

Sequencing relied on an Illumina MiSeq. Genomic DNA from sorted T cell subsets was used as template for TCRbeta CDR3 amplification. Multiplex PCR with 30 forward and 13 reverse primers amplified the TCRbeta CDR3 region. AMPure XP beads were used to purify the PCR products, after which a second roughly 25-cycle PCR added indices and adaptors. Libraries were gel-purified using the QIAquick Gel Extraction Kit before sequencing. Processing in the source paper ran as follows. FLASH was used to merge the paired-end reads, and IgBLAST was used to align the reads to IMGT V, D and J germline references. After reads whose alignment identity to germline references fell below 70% were discarded, more than 10,000,000 reads remained study-wide. CDR3 boundaries, reading frame and productivity were assigned following IMGT definitions. Highly-expanded clones were defined as clones making up 1% or more of reads, and normalized Shannon entropy was used to measure diversity. Unpaired two-tailed t-tests were used to test for differences in Shannon entropy between groups. TCRdb ran its own pipeline on the public reads, namely fastp trimming at Q25 and MiXCR clone calling, and kept in-frame beta chains. Rows merge per CDR3 protein into single entries with the most common DNA and genes. It is TCRdb's table, rather than the study itself, that gives the V and J calls and clone size. Within this sample are fewer than 300,000 distinct CDR3 sequences, with roughly 48% of them counted one time only. Approximately 15% of the sample belongs to the ten largest clones.

All diabetic patients met standard classification criteria for type 1 or type 2 diabetes, with glucose and C-peptide assessed by WHO-recommended methods. Donors with other autoimmune diseases or infections within the previous four weeks were excluded. A roughly 10-milliliter sample of peripheral blood was drawn from every participant. PBMCs were isolated with LymphoPrep density separation. Material: peripheral blood mononuclear cells (PBMCs). The clonotype was recovered from a man between 18 and 29 years old with type 2 diabetes. Recombination linked TRBV6-5 to TRBJ2-7; no D segment can be confidently identified. The CDR3 protein sequence reads: CASRKDLLYEQYF. The sequenced DNA: TGTGCCAGCCGGAAAGATTTACTCTACGAGCAGTACTTC.